This paragraph reports one TCR beta chain. In its sample, this clonotype was seen a few times. The specificity of this receptor is unknown. The input lacks base qualities; no much larger clone sits a single base away. The data are from a study of response to subunit inactivated influenza vaccine (dated by TCRdb to about 2018). About the study as a whole: Deep quantitative profiling of the T cell receptor repertoire was used in the study to follow responses to a trivalent subunit inactivated influenza vaccine.

The CDR3 spans 15 residues, from the cysteine through the phenylalanine. The sequence is cut down to CDR3 DNA, 45 bases in frame from base 1. As encoded in the germline V gene, CDR1 is SNHLY while CDR2 is FYNNEI. Trimming removed 5 bases from V and 2 bases from J; the gene matches leave 7 bases unexplained. The library came from RT-PCR. The listed sequencing device is Illumina HiSeq 2500. TCRdb passed the public sequencing reads through fastp at Q25 and MiXCR, retaining productive beta sequences. Records with the same CDR3 protein are collapsed into one entry carrying the most frequent genes and DNA. Recorded for this sample are fewer than 200,000 distinct CDR3 sequences; approximately 9.2% of them occurred a single time. Jointly, the top ten make up roughly a tenth of the sample. Findings and caveats that apply to the study as a whole: It was suggested by the authors that each seasonal influenza vaccination may recruit only a limited number of new T cells.

The chain is assembled from TRBV2 and TRBJ2-7, with 9 junctional bases fitting TRBD1. The sequence derives from a man between 50 and 59 years old who received an inactivated influenza vaccine. Donor details come from another sample of the same person, matched by shared clones. The starting material was non-naive T cells sorted from PBMCs, obtained on the day of vaccination. The cell subset or site label of this sample denotes: memory T cell fraction. The CDR3 reads as follows: CASSKQGAVTYEQYF. In nucleotide form, the sequence is TGTGCCAGCAGTAAACAGGGGGCAGTCACCTACGAGCAGTACTTC.